The present T cell receptor (beta chain) was sequenced within a study of neoadjuvant anti-PD-1 for oral cavity cancer. Described time point: after neoadjuvant nivolumab, at surgical resection. These oral cavity squamous cell carcinomas were HPV-negative and locally advanced. CDR3 length: 16 residues. Germline V CDR1 and CDR2: GTSNPN, SVGIG (reference sequence). The J segment lost 3 bases and the V segment lost 3 bases, leaving 8 bases of the junction unmatched. Two replicates per tumor sample, mostly from roughly 5 ug of genomic DNA. The protocol was immunoSEQ multiplex PCR, while the TCRdb copy is restricted to in-frame clones and leaves out a portion. Among approximately 37,000 clones listed, about 36% were seen once. This clone was picked up many times.

The sample here was tumor tissue, taken after nivolumab (anti-PD-1) treatment. J is TRBJ2-1 and V is TRBV30, with 10 bases matching TRBD2. The receptor comes from a person between 35 and 79 years old with oral cavity squamous cell carcinoma. CDR3 residues: CAWSTISGRIYNEQFF. For the CDR3, the DNA is TGTGCCTGGAGCACCATTAGCGGGAGGATCTACAATGAGCAGTTCTTC.